One sample yielded the 32 T cell receptor beta chains listed below, sequenced in a study of PD-1 blockade in classical Hodgkin lymphoma. Exposure to brentuximab vedotin varied, and each patient had relapsed following autologous stem cell transplantation. Through magnetic negative selection, CD8+ T cells were separated from PBMCs that had been thawed. Measured with immunoSEQ multiplex PCR; TCRdb has only the in-frame clones, and not every one. Here the sample spans roughly 1,800 clones, approximately 84% being singletons. Specimen: CD8+ T cells from blood, collected at baseline. These receptors were taken from a human donor with classical Hodgkin lymphoma.

This clone occurred once. The chain couples TRBV13 to TRBJ1-1; D perhaps matches TRBD1 (6 bases). Trimming pared 2 bases from V and 1 base from J, leaving 11 bases between. CDR3 length equals 15 residues. Germline V gene data show CDR1 as PRHDT and CDR2 as FYEKMQ (reference sequence). The CDR3 sequence: CASSLSRQENTEAFF. The DNA for the CDR3 is TGTGCCAGCAGCTTATCCCGACAGGAGAACACTGAAGCTTTCTTT.

The V gene is TRBV5-6, the J gene TRBJ1-1, with TRBD1 matching 7 bases. The V and J ends lost 4 bases and 5 bases, in that order; junction bases with no gene match: 5. CDR1 is SGHDT, CDR2 YYEEEE, per germline. The CDR3 has 13 amino acids. The CDR3 DNA sequence: TGTGCCAGCAGCGAGACAGGGTGGACTGAAGCTTTCTTT. As protein: CASSETGWTEAFF.

The chain joins TRBV2 to TRBJ1-6; weak D call: TRBD1 (6 bases). The V and J ends lost 5 bases and 14 bases respectively, with 25 bases between them. Per germline, CDR1 SNHLY and CDR2 FYNNEI. The CDR3 runs to 16 residues. Here the CDR3 DNA reads TGTGCCAGCAGTTCTTTCCGGGACAATAAAATTCAATCCCTCCACTTT. Its protein product is CASSSFRDNKIQSLHF.

The chain uses TRBV11-2 and TRBJ2-3; 8 nucleotides agree with TRBD2. Trimming took 5 bases from V and 0 from J; bases not matched to a gene: 10. From germline, CDR1 is SGHAT and CDR2 FQNNGV. CDR3 size: 17 residues. In DNA form, the CDR3 reads TGTGCCAGCAGCACTGGGAACCGGGGGGGGAGCACAGATACGCAGTATTTT. It specifies CASSTGNRGGSTDTQYF.

The chain uses TRBV7-8 and TRBJ2-7; 9 bases agree with TRBD1. The junction had 8 bases not matched to a gene; V was cut back by 4 bases and J by 4 bases. The CDR3 runs to 15 residues. Germline CDR1 SGHVS, CDR2 FQNEAQ. The CDR3: CASSSWTGASYEQYF. Here the CDR3 DNA reads TGTGCCAGCAGCTCGTGGACAGGGGCAAGTTACGAGCAGTACTTC.

The CDR3: CASSVKQGGGTDTQYF. DNA of the CDR3: TGTGCCAGCAGCGTCAAACAGGGTGGTGGCACAGATACGCAGTATTTT. The chain employs TRBV9 and TRBJ2-3, with a possible D match to TRBD1 (6 bases). The CDR3 has 16 residues. Trimming pared 2 bases from V and 1 base from J, leaving 14 bases between. Per germline, CDR1 SGDLS and CDR2 YYNGEE.

V gene TRBV9 combines with J gene TRBJ2-7; tentative D call: TRBD2 (6 bases). Germline V gene data show CDR1 as SGDLS and CDR2 as YYNGEE. The V and J ends lost 2 bases and 4 bases respectively, with 13 bases between them. The CDR3 totals 14 residues. CDR3 in amino acids: CASSVSGSAYEQYF. DNA of the CDR3: TGTGCCAGCAGCGTTAGCGGCAGCGCTTACGAGCAGTACTTC.

The chain recombines TRBV4-1 with TRBJ1-5; D is uncertain. The V gene's germline CDR1 is MGHRA and CDR2 YSYEKL. Trimming left V 2 bases short and J 4 bases short, with 6 bases between. The CDR3 has 13 amino acids. CDR3 sequence (DNA): TGCGCCAGCAGCCAACGAGGTAATCAGCCCCAGCATTTT. Its protein is CASSQRGNQPQHF.

This clone appeared a few times. CDR3 bases: TGTGCCAGTAGTAATCAGGGGAACTATGGCTACACCTTC. This gives the protein CASSNQGNYGYTF. The gene calls are TRBV19 and TRBJ1-2; a possible D gene is TRBD1 (6 bases). The CDR3 is 13 residues long. Per germline, CDR1 LNHDA and CDR2 SQIVND (reference sequence). Trimming stripped 4 bases from V and 2 bases from J, with 8 bases between.

A single count supports this clone. This rearrangement joins TRBV5-1 to TRBJ2-7; D possibly corresponds to TRBD1 (5 bases). Germline loops: CDR1 SGHRS, CDR2 YFSETQ. The CDR3 is made up of 15 amino acids. V lost 3 bases and J lost 0, with 13 bases in between. The CDR3 spells CASSSYPDNSYEQYF. The CDR3 bases are TGCGCCAGCAGCTCATATCCGGACAACTCCTACGAGCAGTACTTC.

The rearrangement links TRBV7-9 to TRBJ1-2; TRBD1 aligns across 9 bases. V lost 4 bases, J lost 9 bases, and 15 bases stayed unmatched. Germline CDR1 reads SEHNR; CDR2 reads FQNEAQ (reference sequence). This CDR3 comprises 16 residues. The CDR3 DNA follows: TGTGCCAGCAGCTCCCGAACGCGGGACAGGGAAAACCGCTACACCTTC. This gives the protein CASSSRTRDRENRYTF.

V usage is TRBV25-1 and J usage is TRBJ2-7; TRBD1 or TRBD2 may be the D gene (5 bases each). The CDR3 is 15 amino acids. V was cut by 0 bases and J by 3 bases, with 12 bases left in between. Germline CDR1 and CDR2: MGHDK and SYGVNS. CDR3 region: CASSEYDGAGYEQYF. CDR3 bases: TGTGCCAGCAGTGAATACGACGGGGCAGGCTACGAGCAGTACTTC.

This chain joins TRBV4-3 and TRBJ2-1, with a tentative D call TRBD2 (6 bases). V was pared by 0 bases and J by 0 bases, with 12 bases between. CDR1 LGHNA and CDR2 YSLEER come from the germline V gene. The CDR3 contains 17 residues. Here the CDR3 DNA reads TGCGCCAGCAGCCAAGAGGACTCCGGGAGCTCCTACAATGAGCAGTTCTTC. Translated: CASSQEDSGSSYNEQFF.

This rearrangement joins TRBV11-2 to TRBJ1-5, with D hard to call. The germline gives CDR1 SGHAT, CDR2 FQNNGV. The germline V and J ends were trimmed by 5 bases and 4 bases, with 12 bases remaining between them. This CDR3 is 14 amino acids long. CDR3 coding DNA: TGTGCCAGCAGCCTTGGTGGAGGGAATCAGCCCCAGCATTTT. Translated, it gives CASSLGGGNQPQHF.

The chain employs TRBV9 and TRBJ2-1; D uncertain. V lost 0 bases and J lost 5, with 6 bases in between. From germline, CDR1 is SGDLS and CDR2 YYNGEE. This CDR3 contains 13 residues. Here the CDR3 reads CASSVAVNNEQFF. Written as DNA, the CDR3 is TGTGCCAGCAGCGTAGCTGTAAACAATGAGCAGTTCTTC. Combining the CDR3 with reference TRBV9 and TRBJ2-1 gives the whole variable domain DSGVTQTPKHLITATGQRVTLRCSPRSGDLSVYWYQQSLDQGLQFLIQYYNGEERAKGNILERFSAQQFPDLHSELNLSSLELGDSALYFCASSVAVNNEQFFGPGTRLTVL.

This clone was observed a single time. The gene calls are TRBV11-3 and TRBJ1-3, with D possibly being TRBD1 (6 bases). The germline V and J ends were trimmed by 5 bases and 2 bases, with 10 bases remaining between them. CDR3 length equals 14 residues. Germline values: CDR1 SGHNT, CDR2 YENEEA. CDR3 amino acids: CASSPTGPGNTIYF. For the CDR3, the DNA is TGTGCCAGCAGCCCGACAGGCCCTGGAAACACCATATATTTT.

The sample holds one count of this clone. The chain links TRBV14 to TRBJ2-7; unclear D gene. Deletions cut 3 bases from V and 1 base from J, with 13 bases between. This CDR3 comprises 15 residues. Germline CDR1 is SGHDN and CDR2 is FVKESK. This CDR3 is CASSHSRMDSYEQYF. The CDR3 DNA sequence: TGTGCCAGCAGCCACTCACGAATGGATTCCTACGAGCAGTACTTC.

In this sample, this clone turned up once. The CDR3 region is CASSVGQGTYEQYF. The CDR3 DNA is TGTGCCAGCAGCGTAGGACAGGGGACCTACGAGCAGTACTTC. J is TRBJ2-7 and V is TRBV9; 8 bases are shared with TRBD1. V was clipped by 0 bases and J by 2 bases; unmatched bases: 1. The germline V gene encodes CDR1 SGDLS and CDR2 YYNGEE. The CDR3 covers 14 residues.

This chain joins TRBV7-8 and TRBJ1-1; D is ambiguous. Per the germline V gene, CDR1 is SGHVS and CDR2 is FQNEAQ. This CDR3 region has 13 residues. The ends were cut back, 7 bases at V and 7 bases at J, with 16 bases in the middle. DNA for the CDR3: TGTGCCAGCAACCTCGAGGGAGGCTATGAAGCTTTCTTT. It yields the protein CASNLEGGYEAFF.

The gene calls are TRBV19 and TRBJ2-5, with TRBD2 identical over 7 bases. V shed 5 bases and J 9 bases; nucleotides not matched to a gene: 3. CDR1 and CDR2 (germline): LNHDA, SQIVND (reference sequence). This CDR3 has 11 residues. The CDR3 reads CASSFGGAQYF. For the CDR3, the DNA is TGTGCCAGTAGTTTTGGGGGGGCCCAGTACTTC. Based on the CDR3 plus reference TRBV19 and TRBJ2-5, the full variable domain is DGGITQSPKYLFRKEGQNVTLSCEQNLNHDAMYWYRQDPGQGLRLIYYSQIVNDFQKGDIAEGYSVSREKKESFPLTVTSAQKNPTAFYLCASSFGGAQYFGPGTRLLVL.

This chain uses TRBV30 with TRBJ2-4; 10 nucleotides line up with TRBD2. The CDR3 covers 14 residues. Germline V gives CDR1 GTSNPN, CDR2 SVGIG (reference sequence). The V gene end was trimmed by 2 bases and the J gene end by 8 bases; junction bases not matched to a gene: 6. DNA for the CDR3: TGTGCCTGGAGTAGCGGGGGGGCCTGGGACATTCAGTACTTC. This gives the protein CAWSSGGAWDIQYF.

CDR3 sequence: CASSYNRVATNEKLFF. CDR3 nucleotide sequence: TGTGCCAGCAGTTACAACAGGGTTGCAACTAATGAAAAACTGTTTTTT. The chain recombines TRBV6-5 with TRBJ1-4; D might be TRBD1 (6 bases). V was pared by 2 bases and J by 0 bases, with 10 bases between. The CDR3 is 16 residues long. Per germline, CDR1 MNHEY and CDR2 SVGAGI.

This sequence joins TRBV15 and TRBJ1-2; no clear D. V lost 5 bases to trimming and J lost 11 bases, with 18 bases between them. The CDR3 extends over 13 amino acids. The germline V gene has CDR1 LNHNV and CDR2 YYDKDF (reference sequence). The CDR3 is CATSGRVPTQYTF. The DNA for the CDR3 is TGTGCCACCAGCGGGAGGGTTCCGACTCAGTACACCTTC.

The rearrangement joins TRBV9 to TRBJ2-3; 7 positions agree with TRBD1. With 3 bases clipped from V and 4 bases from J, the junction kept 2 bases outside the gene matches. Germline loops: CDR1 SGDLS, CDR2 YYNGEE. The CDR3 has 13 amino acids. As DNA, the CDR3 is TGTGCCAGCAGCGCCGGGACAGCAGATACGCAGTATTTT. Its translation: CASSAGTADTQYF.

The chain uses TRBV9 and TRBJ2-5; TRBD1 matches 9 bases. CDR1 is SGDLS and CDR2 is YYNGEE in the germline V gene. The CDR3 is 15 amino acids. The J segment lost 5 bases and the V segment lost 3 bases, leaving 8 bases of the junction unmatched. CDR3 in amino acids: CASSAEGQGWETQYF. The CDR3 coding sequence is TGTGCCAGCAGCGCCGAGGGACAGGGTTGGGAGACCCAGTACTTC.

The chain couples TRBV9 to TRBJ2-7; TRBD1 matches at 8 bases. The CDR3 spans 17 residues. J lost 4 bases, V lost 0 bases, and 12 bases had no gene match. Germline CDR1 SGDLS, CDR2 YYNGEE. The CDR3 nucleotides read TGTGCCAGCAGCGTAGGTGAGGGACAGGCCCCAGGGTACGAGCAGTACTTC. This encodes CASSVGEGQAPGYEQYF.

The chain has TRBV6-5 and TRBJ2-1; 14 bases align to TRBD2. Per the germline V gene, CDR1 is MNHEY and CDR2 is SVGAGI. The CDR3 loop spans 16 amino acids. V trimming: 0 bases; J trimming: 7 bases; junction bases outside the gene matches: 2. This chain's CDR3 is CASSYSRLAGGNEQFF. The DNA for the CDR3 is TGTGCCAGCAGTTACTCGAGACTAGCGGGGGGGAATGAGCAGTTCTTC.

The rearrangement joins TRBV19 to TRBJ1-2; D uncertain. CDR3 length equals 15 residues. Germline lookup yields CDR1 LNHDA and CDR2 SQIVND (reference sequence). Between the trimmed V and J ends, which lost 1 base and 4 bases, there was a span of 13 bases. The CDR3 sequence is CASSIGHFGAYGYTF. The CDR3 region has the DNA TGTGCCAGTAGTATAGGACACTTCGGAGCCTATGGCTACACCTTC.

In this sample, this clone turned up a few times. The chain employs TRBV6-6 and TRBJ1-2; D unclear. Germline CDR1 is MNHNY and CDR2 is SVGAGI (reference sequence). The CDR3 runs to 16 residues. The V end was cut by 0 bases, the J end by 6 bases, with 17 bases between. Written as DNA, the CDR3 is TGTGCCAGCAGTTACTCGAGTCTCACCGGAGAGAATGGCTACACCTTC. Its protein is CASSYSSLTGENGYTF.

The chain is built from TRBV27 and TRBJ1-5; 7 bases match TRBD1. Trimming removed 10 bases from V and 2 bases from J; junction bases left unmatched: 5. The V gene's germline CDR1 is MNHEY and CDR2 SMNVEV (reference sequence). This CDR3 contains 13 residues. CDR3 bases: TGTGCCACCCAGGGGGGAGGCAATCAGCCCCAGCATTTT. The encoded protein is CATQGGGNQPQHF.

V usage is TRBV7-6 and J usage is TRBJ2-3, with unresolved D. Trimming removed 4 bases from V and 4 bases from J, with 3 bases in between. The length of the CDR3 is 11 residues. Germline V gene lookup returns CDR1 SGHVS and CDR2 FNYEAQ. CDR3 region: CASSWADTQYF. The CDR3 DNA sequence: TGTGCCAGCAGCTGGGCAGATACGCAGTATTTT.

The gene calls are TRBV15 and TRBJ1-1; D unresolved. Trimming stripped 5 bases from V and 2 bases from J, with 6 bases between. CDR3 length: 12 amino acids. Germline V CDR1 and CDR2: LNHNV, YYDKDF (reference sequence). The CDR3, as DNA: TGTGCCACCAGCGTGAGAAACACTGAAGCTTTCTTT. This codes for CATSVRNTEAFF.